This section outlines one TCR beta chain sequence together with its context. The antigen is not known. These data are taken from a study of vaccination effects on CD4 cells after COVID-19. Regarding the study as a whole: Clonal contraction was marked in infection- and vaccine-induced clones late after vaccination.

After expansion with viral peptide pools in the ViraFEST assay, antigen-specific CD4+ T cells were sequenced. Culture lasted 10 days before CD4+ T cell isolation. Nucleocapsid antibodies were negative in the vaccine recipients, who had never had SARS-CoV-2 infection. Wells each received some 2.2 million PBMC, cultured with 10 IU/ml IL-2 and 8.5 to 10 ug/ml peptides. On days 3 and 7, fresh IL-2 medium replaced half the medium. Measured with immunoSEQ multiplex PCR; TCRdb has only the in-frame clones, and not every one. The repertoire holds roughly 41,000 clones, more than 60% seen once, with roughly 24% in the top ten. The germline gives CDR1 KGHSH, CDR2 LQKENI. There are 13 residues in the CDR3. Between the trimmed V and J ends, which lost 3 bases and 6 bases, there was a span of 10 bases.

The sequencing here drew on CD4+ T cells from PBMCs cultured with HCoV-OC43 spike peptides, taken before COVID-19 vaccination. The subset here: HCoV-OC43 spike overlapping peptide pool stimulation. This sequence joins TRBV18 and TRBJ2-3, with D possibly being TRBD2 (5 bases). The receptor was derived from a human donor who received a COVID-19 vaccine. As DNA, the CDR3 is TGTGCCAGCTCACCGGGTAGGGAGGATACGCAGTATTTT. Its protein product is CASSPGREDTQYF. The full variable domain, rest sourced from reference TRBV18 and TRBJ2-3, is NAGVMQNPRHLVRRRGQEARLRCSPMKGHSHVYWYRQLPEEGLKFMVYLQKENIIDESGMPKERFSAEFPKEGPSILRIQQVVRGDSAAYFCASSPGREDTQYFGPGTRLTVL.